This TCR beta chain stems from a study of blood T cell repertoires in COVID-19 (dated by TCRdb to 2020 to 2022). Background on the whole study: Collaborator samples came from the United States, Italy and Spain and covered acute and convalescent phases of COVID-19. The prospective study material was composed of cDNA or gDNA derived from T cells, B-cell-depleted T cells, or PBMCs. Deeply sampled blood TCRbeta repertoires from subjects exposed to, actively infected with, or recovered from COVID-19 were included in the dataset. The repertoires were released in a freely available public database meant as a resource for research on the immune response to SARS-CoV-2. The samples were drawn from two sources: the first 160 participants of the ongoing ImmuneRACE study, and approximately 1,300 subjects contributed by 6 global collaborators. Sample metadata almost always included a de-identified subject ID, COVID-19 status, age in years and sex. Where available, HLA class I and class II types were taken from metadata supplied by the sample provider and were not determined by assay-based typing. General study outcomes and caveats: The quantity of clinical and demographic metadata differed by source and by participant and was supplied without curation.

The immunoSEQ Assay, a bias-controlled multiplex PCR, was used to amplify TCRbeta CDR3 regions from genomic DNA. Concerning the study's data processing: Within the assay, amplification of reference gene primers was used to estimate how many nucleated cells each sample contained. To quantify the absolute abundance of each unique TCRbeta CDR3 rearrangement, sequence reads were collapsed and filtered. For each sample, productive Simpson clonality was calculated as the square root of Simpson's diversity index across productive rearrangements. Sourced from immuneACCESS, this table was stored by TCRdb with only in-frame sequences that have V and J called. A share of the clones is absent; for the studies checked, an unresolved V gene accounts for under half, and the remainder has no known explanation. That table is the source of V, J and clone size, and D and trimming were worked out from the DNA. The sample table contains roughly 400,000 clones; only one count was recorded for about 88% of them. The ten most abundant clones make up approximately 1.5% of the sample.

For this clone: Its antigen remains undetermined. Within one base of it there is no much larger clone, and no base qualities were kept.

Trimming costs V 6 bases and J 4 bases, and their ends lie 16 bases apart. The germline V gene specifies SGHTA as CDR1 and FQGNSA as CDR2. The CDR3, from cysteine to phenylalanine, totals 14 residues. Only the CDR3 portion is preserved as DNA: 42 bases, with reading frame beginning at the first base. In the prospective study, participants were about 18 to 100 years old, resided in about two dozen geographic areas of the United States, and were enrolled through a virtual design. To assign participants to cohorts, the prospective study relied on clinical history that participants themselves reported in a screening survey and a study questionnaire. Exposed participants had been in contact with someone with a PCR-confirmed or clinician-diagnosed COVID-19 case within 2 weeks of study entry. In the prospective study, whole blood, serum and a nasopharyngeal or oropharyngeal swab were collected from each participant by mobile phlebotomists. Prospective study participants could optionally give additional blood draws and questionnaires over a roughly 2-month period. Before DNA extraction, prospective study blood samples were shipped either frozen or at room temperature.

The sample comprised PBMCs or T cells enriched from blood (not recorded which). The sequence came from a woman aged 18-29 years who had been exposed to COVID-19. This chain joins TRBV7-2 to TRBJ2-7; the D gene is possibly TRBD2, with 6 bases matching. The DNA sequence follows: TGTGCCAGCAGTCCTTCGGGAGCGACTTACGAGCAGTACTTC. Translation gives CASSPSGATYEQYF.